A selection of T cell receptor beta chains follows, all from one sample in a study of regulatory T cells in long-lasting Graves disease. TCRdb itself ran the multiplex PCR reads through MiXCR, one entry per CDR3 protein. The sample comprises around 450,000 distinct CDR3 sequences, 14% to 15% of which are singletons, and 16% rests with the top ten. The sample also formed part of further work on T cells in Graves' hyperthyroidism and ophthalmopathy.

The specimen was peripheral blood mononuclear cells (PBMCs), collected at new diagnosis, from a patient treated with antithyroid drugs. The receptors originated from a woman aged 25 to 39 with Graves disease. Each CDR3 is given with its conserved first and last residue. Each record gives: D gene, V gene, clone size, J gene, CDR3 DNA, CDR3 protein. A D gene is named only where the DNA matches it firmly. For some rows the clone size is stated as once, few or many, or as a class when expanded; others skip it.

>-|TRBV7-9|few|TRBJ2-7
TGTGCCAGCAGCTTAGGATCGGTCGCTAGCAACTACGAGCAGTACTTC
CASSLGSVASNYEQYF
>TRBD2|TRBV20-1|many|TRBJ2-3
TGCAGTGCTGCACGGACTAGCGGGAGTATGGATACGCAGTATTTT
CSAARTSGSMDTQYF
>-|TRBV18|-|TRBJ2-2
TGTGCCAGCTCACCACTCCTACAGACACCTCACACCGGGGAGCTGTTTTTT
CASSPLLQTPHTGELFF
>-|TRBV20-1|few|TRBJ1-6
TGCAGTGCTAGAGGGGCGGGTTTCATTGATTCACCCCTCCACTTT
CSARGAGFIDSPLHF
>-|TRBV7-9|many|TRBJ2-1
TGTGCCAGCAGCCCCCCGCTCCACGGGGAGCAGTTCTTC
CASSPPLHGEQFF
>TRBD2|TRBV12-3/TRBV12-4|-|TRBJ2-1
TGTGCCAGCAGTTTCGGACTAGCGGGAGTTGACTACAATGAGCAGTTCTTC
CASSFGLAGVDYNEQFF
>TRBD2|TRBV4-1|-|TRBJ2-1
TGCGCCAGCAGCCCCTCCTTAGGACTAGCAGACTCCTACAATGAGCAGTTCTTC
CASSPSLGLADSYNEQFF
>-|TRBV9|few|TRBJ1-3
TGTGCCAGCAGCGTAGGGGACTGGGACTCTGGAAACACCATATATTTT
CASSVGDWDSGNTIYF
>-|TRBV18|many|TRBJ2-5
TGTGCCAGCTCACCAACTGTACAAGAGACCCAGTACTTC
CASSPTVQETQYF
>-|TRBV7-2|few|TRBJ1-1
TGTGCCAGCAGCCGCCGGGATAGGAACACTGAAGCTTTCTTT
CASSRRDRNTEAFF
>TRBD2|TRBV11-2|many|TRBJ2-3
TGTGCCAGCAGAAGAAGCGGGAAGGATACGCAGTATTTT
CASRRSGKDTQYF
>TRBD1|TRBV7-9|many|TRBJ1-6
TGTGCCAGCAGCTTGACCCTCCTCGGACAGGGGCGTTCACCCCTCCACTTT
CASSLTLLGQGRSPLHF
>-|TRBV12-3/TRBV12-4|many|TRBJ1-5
TGTGCCAGCAGTCGAACACGGGAGAGCAATCAGCCCCAGCATTTT
CASSRTRESNQPQHF
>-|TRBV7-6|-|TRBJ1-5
TGTGCCAGCAGCGAGATACAGGGCCATCAGCCCCAGCATTTT
CASSEIQGHQPQHF
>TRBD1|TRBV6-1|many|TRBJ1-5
TGTGCCAGCTACAGGGGCTATAGCAATCAGCCCCAGCATTTT
CASYRGYSNQPQHF
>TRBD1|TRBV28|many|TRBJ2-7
TGTGCCAGCAGGGCGGCGGCCGGGACAGGGAATTACGAGCAGTACTTC
CASRAAAGTGNYEQYF
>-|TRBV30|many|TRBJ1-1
TGTGCCTGGAGTGTTCCGGCGGGGCGCTGTATGAACACTGAAGCTTTCTTT
CAWSVPAGRCMNTEAFF
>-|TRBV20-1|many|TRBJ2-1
TGCAGTGCTGATCCGGGACATTCCTACAATGAGCAGTTCTTC
CSADPGHSYNEQFF
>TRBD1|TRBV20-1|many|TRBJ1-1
TGCAGTGCTAGGGGGACAGGGACAGCTTTCTTT
CSARGTGTAFF
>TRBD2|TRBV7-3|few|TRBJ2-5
TGTGCCAGCAGCTTAGGCGGGAGGCCGAAAGAGACCCAGTACTTC
CASSLGGRPKETQYF
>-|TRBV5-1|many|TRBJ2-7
TGCGCCAGCAGCTACTCCTCGGGGGTCCCCTCCTACGAGCAGTACTTC
CASSYSSGVPSYEQYF
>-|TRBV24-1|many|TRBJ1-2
TGTGCCACCAGTGATTCCGGGCCAGGTTTCGTCGGTGGCTACACCTTC
CATSDSGPGFVGGYTF
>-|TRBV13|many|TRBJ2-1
TGTGCCAGCAGCTTAGGACAGACGATATACAATGAGCAGTTCTTC
CASSLGQTIYNEQFF
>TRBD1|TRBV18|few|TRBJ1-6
TGTGCCAGCTCACCGGGACAGTTTAATTCACCCCTCCACTTT
CASSPGQFNSPLHF
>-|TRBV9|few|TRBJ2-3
TGTGCCAGCAGCGTAGACGAATGGGGAGATACGCAGTATTTT
CASSVDEWGDTQYF
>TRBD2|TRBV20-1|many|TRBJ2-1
TGCAGTGCTAGAGGACTAGCGGGAGAGCTCTACAATGAGCAGTTCTTC
CSARGLAGELYNEQFF
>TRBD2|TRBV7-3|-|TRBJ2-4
TGTGCCAGCAGCTTAACTCGGGGGACTAGCGGGAGTACCGAAAACATTCAGTACTTC
CASSLTRGTSGSTENIQYF
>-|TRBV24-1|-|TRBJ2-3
TGTGCCAGCAGTGACTCTGGGGGGAGTGCAGATACGCAGTATTTT
CASSDSGGSADTQYF
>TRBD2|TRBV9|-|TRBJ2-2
TGTGCCAGCAGTCTAGCGGGAGGGCCCGCCGGGGAGCTGTTTTTT
CASSLAGGPAGELFF
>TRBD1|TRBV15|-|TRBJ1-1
TGTGCCACCAGCCGACAGGGAGATTGGACTGAAGCTTTCTTT
CATSRQGDWTEAFF
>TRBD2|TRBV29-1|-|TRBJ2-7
TGCAGCGTTGCTACTAGCGGGACTACCTACGAGCAGTACTTC
CSVATSGTTYEQYF
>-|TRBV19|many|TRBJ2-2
TGTGCCAGTAGTATGAGGCGGTGGGTGGGGTCCTCCGCTGGGAACACCGGGGAGCTGTTTTTT
CASSMRRWVGSSAGNTGELFF
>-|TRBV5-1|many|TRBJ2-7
TGCGCCAGCAGCTTACTAGCTTCCTACGAGCAGTACTTC
CASSLLASYEQYF
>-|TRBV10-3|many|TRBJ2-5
TGTGCCATCAGCGGGGGGACAGAAAACCAAGAGACCCAGTACTTC
CAISGGTENQETQYF
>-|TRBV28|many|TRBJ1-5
TGTGCCAGCGGGGGGGCCCAGCATTTT
CASGGAQHF
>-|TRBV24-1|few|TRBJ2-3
TGTGCCACCGCGGAGAGCACAGATACGCAGTATTTT
CATAESTDTQYF
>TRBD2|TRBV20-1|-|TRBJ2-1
TGCAGTGCTAGAGTGTTGGGACTAGCGGGACTAGATGAGCAGTTCTTC
CSARVLGLAGLDEQFF
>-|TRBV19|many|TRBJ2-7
TGTGCCAGTAGTATAAGGTCCCCCGGGGACTACGAGCAGTACTTC
CASSIRSPGDYEQYF
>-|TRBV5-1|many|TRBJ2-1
TGCGCCAGCTCTAGGAACAGGGCAGGGACCTACAATGAGCAGTTCTTC
CASSRNRAGTYNEQFF
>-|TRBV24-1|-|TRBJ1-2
TGTGCCACCAGTGATTTGCTAGGTGGCCACACCTTC
CATSDLLGGHTF
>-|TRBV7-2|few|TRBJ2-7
TGTGCCAGCAGCTTACGACAGCCGGGCTACGAGCAGTACTTC
CASSLRQPGYEQYF
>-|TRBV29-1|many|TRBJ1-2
TGCAGCGACTTTGGAGGAGGCTACACCTTC
CSDFGGGYTF
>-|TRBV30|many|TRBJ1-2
TGTGCCTGGAGTAACACAGGTGGGGAGGCGAACTATGGCTACACCTTC
CAWSNTGGEANYGYTF
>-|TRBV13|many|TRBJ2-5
TGTGCCAGCAGCCTCCTGGCAGGGGCAAAGACCCAGTACTTC
CASSLLAGAKTQYF
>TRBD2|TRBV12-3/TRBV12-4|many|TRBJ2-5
TGTGCCAGCAGTACTCCCTCTTACCGTGTCGGCGGGAGTGTGAAGACCCAGTACTTC
CASSTPSYRVGGSVKTQYF